This T cell receptor (beta chain) was found in a study of T cell responses to AZD1222 COVID-19 vaccine. General study results and limits: At study baseline, merely five or six AZD1222 recipients were seropositive. Donors were mostly white British, more females; clonal diversity possibly underestimated. Repertoire samples came only from after the peak T cell response.

The CDR3 loop spans 15 amino acids. CDR1 is SGHNT, CDR2 YYREEE, per germline (reference sequence). As for this clone: The antigen is unknown. At one end the junction does not follow the germline gene, possibly because of a read error.

The method was immunoSEQ multiplex PCR; TCRdb's version includes in-frame clones alone and lacks a portion of them. The repertoire includes approximately 140,000 clones, approximately 94% of them detected once, and 1.5% to 2% sits in the top ten. The receptor comes from an adult in good health. This sequence joins TRBV5-4 and TRBJ1-6; perhaps TRBD1 as D (5 bases). Here the sequenced sample was peripheral blood, taken on day 0 of AZD1222 vaccination. CDR3 sequence (DNA): TGTGCCAGCACCTTGTCAACAGGAGGTAATTCACCCCTCCACTTT. Protein: CASTLSTGGNSPLHF.